Each of the 2 T cell receptor beta chains below was sequenced from the same sample in a study of beta chain features in type 1 diabetes. Of the isolated RNA, all was reverse transcribed, and so the sequenced material was expressed TCRB transcripts. TCRdb's table, derived via immunoSEQ multiplex PCR, lists solely in-frame clones and lacks some. The table includes roughly 250,000 clones, about a fifth detected once. These receptors' antigens are unknown. Study outcomes and limitations: Type 1 diabetes patients showed a moderate but significant shortening of TCRB CDR3s in all four CD4+ subsets.

The sample consisted of naive CD4+ T cells from blood. The origin of the receptors is a woman aged 40 to 50 with type 1 diabetes.

A few counts support this clone. The chain employs TRBV30 and TRBJ2-1, with TRBD2 matching 14 bases. This CDR3 comprises 16 residues. Germline V gives CDR1 GTSNPN, CDR2 SVGIG (reference sequence). J gave up 8 bases and V 3 bases, and 9 bases lay outside the gene matches. This chain's CDR3 is CAWRGGGTSGSYEQFF. The CDR3 DNA reads as TGTGCCTGGAGGGGTGGGGGGACTAGCGGGAGTTATGAGCAGTTCTTC.

In this sample, this clone turned up a few times. The V and J genes are TRBV5-1 and TRBJ2-6; 10 nucleotides match TRBD1. Trimming at V came to 4 bases and at J to 2 bases, leaving 6 bases not matched to a gene. This CDR3 spans 17 amino acids. The germline V gene encodes CDR1 SGHRS and CDR2 YFSETQ. The CDR3 spells CASSLGQGRPGANVLTF. In DNA form, the CDR3 reads TGCGCCAGCAGCCTGGGACAGGGGAGGCCTGGGGCCAACGTCCTGACTTTC.